The rows below give T cell receptor beta chains drawn from one sample of a study of CD8 T cells in Susac syndrome. TCRdb re-analysed the immunoSEQ multiplex PCR reads in MiXCR, keeping a single row per CDR3 protein. The data contain about 240,000 distinct CDR3 sequences, 90% to 96% of them seen just once; the ten biggest clones take up roughly 0.1%. The sequenced sample consisted of CD4+ T cells from PBMCs. These TCRs come from a human donor with Susac syndrome. CDR3s include the opening cysteine and the closing phenylalanine or tryptophan. A D gene is named only where the DNA matches it firmly. Not all rows give a size; the values are once, few, many and, for expanded clones, a class.

DNA	CDR3	V	J	D	size
TGTGCCAGCAGCTTAGATAATCACCGGGCTAGCGACAAAAACATTCAGTACTTC	CASSLDNHRASDKNIQYF	TRBV11-2	TRBJ2-4	-	-
TGTGCCATCAGTGAGTCGATGGGGACAGGGGTTTTGGGGGCTTTCTTT	CAISESMGTGVLGAFF	TRBV10-3	TRBJ1-1	TRBD1	-
TGTGCCAGCTCCCCAAACGCAGGGGGCTCTAATGGCTACACCTTC	CASSPNAGGSNGYTF	TRBV18	TRBJ1-2	TRBD1	-
TGTGCCTGGAGTGAAAGGGAGACCCAGTACTTC	CAWSERETQYF	TRBV30	TRBJ2-5	-	once
TGTGCCAGCAGTCGGGACTATGGCTACACCTTC	CASSRDYGYTF	TRBV7-2	TRBJ1-2	-	-
TGTGCCAGCAGCCCCCGGGAGGGGGAGCAGTACTTC	CASSPREGEQYF	TRBV4-2	TRBJ2-7	TRBD2	-
TGTGCCAGCAGCCAAGATCCACAGGTAGCCTATGGCTACACCTTC	CASSQDPQVAYGYTF	TRBV3-1	TRBJ1-2	-	-
TGCGCCAGCAACTGGCAGGGGGCAAGAGAGACCCAGTACTTC	CASNWQGARETQYF	TRBV5-1	TRBJ2-5	TRBD1	-
TGTGCCAGCAGTTACCAGGAGATGAACACTGAAGCTTTCTTT	CASSYQEMNTEAFF	TRBV6-6	TRBJ1-1	-	-
TGCAGTGCCGTCGCCCAGGGATGGACCTCCTACGAGCAGTACTTC	CSAVAQGWTSYEQYF	TRBV20-1	TRBJ2-7	-	-
TGTGCCACCAGCAGTCTCCTAGTTGCCGGGGAGCTGTTTTTT	CATSSLLVAGELFF	TRBV15	TRBJ2-2	-	-
TGTGCCAGCAGCGTAGGCCAGCTAGGAAATGAGCAGTTCTTC	CASSVGQLGNEQFF	TRBV9	TRBJ2-1	-	-
TGTGCCAGCAGCTTCGCTAGGAACACCGGGGAGCTGTTTTTT	CASSFARNTGELFF	TRBV7-3	TRBJ2-2	-	-
TGTGCCAGCAGCAAGTCCGCTGGCCTGAATGAGCAGTTCTTC	CASSKSAGLNEQFF	TRBV3-1	TRBJ2-1	-	-